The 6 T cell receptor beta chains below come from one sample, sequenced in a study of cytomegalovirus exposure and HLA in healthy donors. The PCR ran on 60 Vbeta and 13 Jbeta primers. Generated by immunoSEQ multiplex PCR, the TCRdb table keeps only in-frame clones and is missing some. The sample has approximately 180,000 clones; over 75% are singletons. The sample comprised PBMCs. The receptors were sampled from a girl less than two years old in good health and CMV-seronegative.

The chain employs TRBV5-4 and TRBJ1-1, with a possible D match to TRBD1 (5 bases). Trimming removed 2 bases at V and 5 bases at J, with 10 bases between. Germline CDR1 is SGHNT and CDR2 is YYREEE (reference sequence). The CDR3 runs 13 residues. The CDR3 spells CASSFVGGTEAFF. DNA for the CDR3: TGTGCCAGCAGCTTTGTCGGGGGAACTGAAGCTTTCTTT.

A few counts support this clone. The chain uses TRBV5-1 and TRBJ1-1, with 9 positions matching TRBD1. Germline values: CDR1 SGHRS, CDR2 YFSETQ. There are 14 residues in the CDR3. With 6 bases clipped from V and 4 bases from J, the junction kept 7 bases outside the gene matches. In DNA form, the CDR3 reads TGCGCCAGCACTACAGGGGGCGTGGGCACTGAAGCTTTCTTT. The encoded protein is CASTTGGVGTEAFF.

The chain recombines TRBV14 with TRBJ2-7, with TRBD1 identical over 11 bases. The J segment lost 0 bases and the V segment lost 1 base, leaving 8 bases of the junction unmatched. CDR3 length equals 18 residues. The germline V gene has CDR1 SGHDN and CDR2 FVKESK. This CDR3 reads CASSQAKPGQGVSYEQYF. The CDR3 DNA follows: TGTGCCAGCAGCCAAGCCAAGCCGGGACAGGGGGTCTCCTACGAGCAGTACTTC. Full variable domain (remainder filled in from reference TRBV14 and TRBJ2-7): EAGVTQFPSHSVIEKGQTVTLRCDPISGHDNLYWYRRVMGKEIKFLLHFVKESKQDESGMPNNRFLAERTGGTYSTLKVQPAELEDSGVYFCASSQAKPGQGVSYEQYFGPGTRLTVT.

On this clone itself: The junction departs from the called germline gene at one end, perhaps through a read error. For the CDR3, the DNA is TGTTCCAGCAGCTTAGTCCGTGCGGGAGGGGATTCCTACGAGCAGTACTTC. This encodes CSSSLVRAGGDSYEQYF. The chain is built from TRBV7-9 and TRBJ2-7; 9 bases agree with TRBD2. Germline V lookup: CDR1 SEHNR, CDR2 FQNEAQ (reference sequence). CDR3 length: 17 amino acids.

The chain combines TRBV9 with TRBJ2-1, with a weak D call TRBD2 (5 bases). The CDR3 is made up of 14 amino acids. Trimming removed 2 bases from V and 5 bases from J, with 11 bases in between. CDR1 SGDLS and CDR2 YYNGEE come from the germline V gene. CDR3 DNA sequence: TGTGCCAGCAGCGTGGGCATAGCGAACAATGAGCAGTTCTTC. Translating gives CASSVGIANNEQFF.

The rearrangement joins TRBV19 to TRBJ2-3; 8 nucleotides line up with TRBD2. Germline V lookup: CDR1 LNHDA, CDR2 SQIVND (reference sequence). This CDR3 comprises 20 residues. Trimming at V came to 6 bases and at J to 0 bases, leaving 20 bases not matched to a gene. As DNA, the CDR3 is TGTGCCAGTAGCACCAGGGGAAGTAGCGGGATTGGGACTAGCACAGATACGCAGTATTTT. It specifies CASSTRGSSGIGTSTDTQYF.